Listed below are T cell receptor beta chains from one sample, sequenced in a study of CD8 T cells in ankylosing spondylitis. Using its own MiXCR run on the 5' RACE reads, TCRdb lists one record per CDR3 protein. The top ten hold about 1% of the sample, which has 350,000 or so distinct CDR3 sequences, roughly 14% seen once. The sequencing input was blood, either unsorted or a sorted T cell fraction (not recorded which). These receptors came from a male donor with ankylosing spondylitis or in good health (not recorded which). Each CDR3 is given with its conserved first and last residue. A D gene is named only where the DNA matches it firmly. Clone size is given for some rows only: seen once, a few or many times, or a class if the clone is expanded.

abundance | d_gene | j_gene | v_gene | CDR3aa | CDR3nt
few | - | TRBJ1-1 | TRBV21-1 | CASSKALVGEGNTEAFF | -
few | TRBD2 | TRBJ2-3 | TRBV10-2 | CASSEALADTQYF | TGCGCCAGCAGTGAGGCACTAGCGGATACGCAGTATTTT
- | - | TRBJ1-4 | TRBV20-1 | CSAEQTPNEKLFF | TGCAGTGCAGAACAAACCCCAAATGAAAAACTGTTTTTT
- | TRBD2 | TRBJ2-1 | TRBV20-1 | CSAYAASGGAREQFF | TGCAGTGCTTACGCGGCTAGCGGGGGGGCACGGGAGCAGTTCTTC
few | - | TRBJ2-7 | TRBV18 | CASSPFREIYEQYF | TGTGCCAGCTCACCCTTTAGGGAGATCTACGAGCAGTACTTC
- | TRBD2 | TRBJ2-1 | TRBV29-1 | CSPDQGTSGGPMGEQFF | TGCAGCCCCGACCAGGGGACTAGCGGGGGGCCCATGGGCGAGCAGTTCTTC
- | - | TRBJ2-7 | TRBV5-6 | CASSDGQLYEQYF | TGTGCCAGCAGCGACGGACAACTCTACGAGCAGTACTTC
- | - | TRBJ2-7 | TRBV10-3 | CAISESKTAVGQYF | TGTGCCATCAGTGAGTCGAAAACTGCAGTCGGGCAGTACTTC
- | TRBD1 | TRBJ2-7 | TRBV2 | CASSEPGQGPSEQYF | TGTGCCAGCAGTGAACCGGGACAGGGTCCGAGCGAGCAGTACTTC
- | TRBD2 | TRBJ2-1 | TRBV15 | CATSASGREQFF | TGTGCCACCAGCGCTAGCGGGAGGGAGCAGTTCTTC
- | - | TRBJ2-1 | TRBV29-1 | CSVGEGEQFF | TGCAGCGTTGGCGAGGGTGAGCAGTTCTTC
- | - | TRBJ2-5 | TRBV20-1 | CSAGGLEETQYF | TGCAGTGCCGGGGGTCTAGAAGAGACCCAGTACTTC
- | TRBD2 | TRBJ2-1 | TRBV12-3/TRBV12-4 | CASSFGGRSNEQFF | TGTGCCAGCAGTTTCGGCGGGAGATCGAATGAGCAGTTCTTC
few | TRBD2 | TRBJ2-3 | TRBV7-2 | CASSPRGGAEDTQYF | TGTGCCAGCAGCCCTCGCGGGGGGGCCGAAGATACGCAGTATTTT
- | TRBD1 | TRBJ2-1 | TRBV29-1 | CSVPGTGGQRGPYYNEQFF | TGCAGCGTCCCCGGGACAGGGGGCCAGCGGGGACCCTACTACAATGAGCAGTTCTTC
few | TRBD2 | TRBJ2-1 | TRBV12-3/TRBV12-4 | CASSPRGSSINEQFF | TGTGCCAGCAGCCCCCGCGGGAGTAGTATAAATGAGCAGTTCTTC
- | TRBD2 | TRBJ2-1 | TRBV7-2 | CASSRPGTSGGVGEQFF | TGTGCCAGCAGCCGCCCAGGGACTAGCGGGGGGGTGGGTGAGCAGTTCTTC
few | - | TRBJ2-3 | TRBV3-1 | CASSQDWVDTQYF | TGTGCCAGCAGCCAAGACTGGGTGGATACGCAGTATTTT
- | - | TRBJ1-3 | TRBV12-3/TRBV12-4 | CASNLTPGDTIYF | TGTGCCAGCAACCTCACGCCGGGGGACACCATATATTTT
- | - | TRBJ2-1 | TRBV29-1 | CSVEVNNEQFF | TGCAGCGTTGAGGTGAACAATGAGCAGTTCTTC
few | - | TRBJ1-1 | TRBV7-2 | CASSPDMLQTEAFF | TGTGCCAGCAGCCCCGACATGCTACAAACTGAAGCTTTCTTT
once | TRBD2 | TRBJ2-1 | TRBV6-2/TRBV6-3 | CASSHPLAEAVLQQFF | TGTGCCAGCAGTCACCCACTAGCGGAGGCGGTCCTGCAGCAGTTCTTC
few | - | TRBJ2-2 | TRBV5-6 | CASSPLMRGENTGELFF | TGTGCCAGCAGCCCCCTAATGAGGGGCGAGAACACCGGGGAGCTGTTTTTT
few | - | TRBJ2-1 | TRBV12-3/TRBV12-4 | CASTRRADEQFF | TGTGCCAGCACTCGGAGGGCCGATGAGCAGTTCTTC
- | - | TRBJ2-3 | TRBV7-8 | CASSLAREIGGTQYF | TGTGCCAGCAGCTTAGCCCGTGAGATCGGAGGTACGCAGTATTTT
- | TRBD1 | TRBJ1-1 | TRBV7-9 | CASSPGDRGKAFF | TGTGCCAGCAGCCCGGGGGACAGGGGGAAAGCTTTCTTT
few | TRBD1 | TRBJ2-1 | TRBV20-1 | CSASPPTGNNEQFF | TGCAGTGCTTCCCCCCCGACAGGGAACAATGAGCAGTTCTTC
few | - | TRBJ2-7 | TRBV20-1 | CSASRRNEQYF | TGCAGTGCTAGCCGGCGTAACGAGCAGTACTTC
few | - | TRBJ1-4 | TRBV5-1 | CASSYSGSNEKLFF | TGCGCCAGCAGCTATAGCGGATCTAATGAAAAACTGTTTTTT
few | - | TRBJ2-7 | TRBV4-1 | CASSQDPGDSSYEQYF | TGCGCCAGCAGCCAAGATCCGGGGGATAGCTCCTACGAGCAGTACTTC
few | - | TRBJ1-2 | TRBV11-2 | CASSPVRGKLGYTF | TGTGCCAGCAGCCCAGTCCGGGGGAAGTTAGGCTACACCTTC
- | - | TRBJ2-1 | TRBV20-1 | CSASTRDLHNEQFF | TGCAGTGCTAGTACCAGGGATTTGCACAATGAGCAGTTCTTC
- | - | TRBJ2-4 | TRBV3-1 | CASSQDRRNIQYF | TGTGCCAGCAGCCAAGATAGGAGGAACATTCAGTACTTC
many | - | TRBJ1-5 | TRBV11-2 | CASSLGVQGNQPQHF | TGTGCCAGCAGCTTAGGGGTGCAGGGCAATCAGCCCCAGCATTTT
many | - | TRBJ1-1 | TRBV29-1 | CSVVGVKTEAFF | TGCAGCGTTGTCGGGGTGAAAACTGAAGCTTTCTTT
- | TRBD2 | TRBJ2-1 | TRBV6-1 | CASRGPAGGGEQFF | TGTGCCAGCAGAGGCCCAGCGGGAGGTGGAGAGCAGTTCTTC